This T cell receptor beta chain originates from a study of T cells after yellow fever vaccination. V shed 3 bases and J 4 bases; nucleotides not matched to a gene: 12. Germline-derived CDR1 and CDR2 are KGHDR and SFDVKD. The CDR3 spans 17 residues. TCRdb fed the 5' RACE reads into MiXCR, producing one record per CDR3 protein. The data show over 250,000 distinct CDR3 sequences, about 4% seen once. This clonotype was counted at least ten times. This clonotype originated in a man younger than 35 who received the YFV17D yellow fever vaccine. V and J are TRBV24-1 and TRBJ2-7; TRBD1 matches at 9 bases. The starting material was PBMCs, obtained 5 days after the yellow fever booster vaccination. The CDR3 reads CATSDLTEQGARYEQYF. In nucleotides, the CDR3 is TGTGCCACCAGTGATCTGACTGAACAGGGGGCTAGGTACGAGCAGTACTTC.